The 16 T cell receptor beta chains presented below share a single source sample, sequenced in a study of T cells in Graves' hyperthyroidism and ophthalmopathy. Amplified TCR beta CDR3 regions derived from RNA transcripts. HTBI primers were used for first-round RT-PCR of the TCR CDR3. TCRdb called the multiplex PCR reads again in MiXCR, with one record for every CDR3 protein. The repertoire includes 300,000 to 400,000 distinct CDR3 sequences, approximately 14% of them detected once, and roughly 11% sits in the top ten. The specimen sequenced was blood. These receptors were obtained from a woman in her sixties or seventies with Graves' hyperthyroidism.

This clonotype has ten or more counts. The chain recombines TRBV2 with TRBJ1-2; D remains ambiguous. Trimming shortened V by 3 bases and J by 7 bases, and 15 bases separated the two germline ends. This CDR3 has 14 amino acids. Germline loops: CDR1 SNHLY, CDR2 FYNNEI. CDR3 region: CASSEQVDSAGYTF. The CDR3 coding sequence is TGTGCCAGCAGTGAGCAGGTCGATTCGGCTGGCTACACCTTC.

Ten or more counts support this clonotype. The chain couples TRBV19 to TRBJ2-3, with 10 bases that match TRBD2. Germline V CDR1 and CDR2: LNHDA, SQIVND (reference sequence). The CDR3 is made up of 17 amino acids. The junction had 9 bases not matched to a gene; V was cut back by 6 bases and J by 0 bases. The CDR3: CASRASGLAASTDTQYF. DNA of the CDR3: TGTGCCAGTAGAGCCTCAGGACTAGCGGCTAGCACAGATACGCAGTATTTT.

This clonotype was detected many times. The chain links TRBV7-3 to TRBJ2-1; 8 bases align to TRBD2. The CDR3 has 13 residues. V lost 3 bases to trimming and J lost 7 bases; unmatched junction nucleotides: 2. Germline assignment: CDR1 SGHTA and CDR2 FQGTGA. The CDR3 is CASSFERENEQFF. Written as DNA, the CDR3 is TGTGCCAGCAGCTTTGAGCGGGAGAATGAGCAGTTCTTC.

This clonotype was detected many times. The chain employs TRBV7-3 and TRBJ2-1; 10 nucleotides agree with TRBD2. The J segment lost 7 bases and the V segment lost 5 bases, leaving 8 bases of the junction unmatched. CDR1 is SGHTA and CDR2 is FQGTGA in the germline V gene. The CDR3 runs 15 residues. The CDR3 DNA follows: TGTGCCAGCAGCCTTAGCGGGAGGCCCACTAATGAGCAGTTCTTC. Translating gives CASSLSGRPTNEQFF. The full variable domain, rest sourced from reference TRBV7-3 and TRBJ2-1, is GAGVSQTPSNKVTEKGKYVELRCDPISGHTALYWYRQSLGQGPEFLIYFQGTGAADDSGLPNDRFFAVRPEGSVSTLKIQRTERGDSAVYLCASSLSGRPTNEQFFGPGTRLTVL.

On this clonotype itself: This may arise from a read error, as a much more abundant clone is one base away. This chain joins TRBV27 and TRBJ2-1; possibly TRBD1 or TRBD2 for D (6 bases each). V dropped 10 bases and J dropped 0 bases, with 22 bases sitting between them. This CDR3 spans 17 amino acids. In germline, CDR1 is MNHEY, CDR2 SMNVEV (reference sequence). CDR3 residues: CATSPPGSRGSYNEQFF. The CDR3 DNA reads TGTGCCACCAGCCCCCCCGGGAGCAGGGGCTCCTACAATGAGCAGTTCTTC.

V and J are TRBV20-1 and TRBJ1-1, with D hard to call. V was cut by 3 bases and J by 1 base, with 9 bases left in between. The CDR3 covers 13 residues. Germline CDR1 is DFQATT and CDR2 is SNEGSKA (reference sequence). DNA of the CDR3: TGCAGTGCTAGCGGGAGGACGAACACTGAAGCTTTCTTT. Encoded protein: CSASGRTNTEAFF.

This clonotype was recorded many times. This chain links TRBV27 with TRBJ2-1; 10 positions match TRBD2. The germline gives CDR1 MNHEY, CDR2 SMNVEV (reference sequence). V gave up 8 bases and J gave up 10 bases; unmatched junction bases: 14. This CDR3 region has 15 residues. In nucleotides, the CDR3 is TGTGCCAGCTCTCTGACCCCTAGCGGGAGACAGGAGCAGTTCTTC. It yields the protein CASSLTPSGRQEQFF.

This clonotype was recorded at least ten times. V gene TRBV10-2 combines with J gene TRBJ2-7; 10 bases map to TRBD2. CDR3 length: 13 amino acids. The germline V gene has CDR1 WSHSY and CDR2 SAAADI. Trimming cost V 0 bases and J 11 bases; bases outside gene matches: 4. The CDR3 loop is CASSESRLAGEYF. CDR3 nucleotides: TGCGCCAGCAGTGAGTCCCGTCTAGCGGGAGAGTACTTC.

This clonotype has at least ten counts. The chain links TRBV5-1 to TRBJ2-5; no definite D call. Germline CDR1 is SGHRS and CDR2 is YFSETQ. This CDR3 has 12 residues. Trimming left V 7 bases short and J 2 bases short, with 9 bases between. The CDR3 region is CASGMEQETQYF. The DNA of the CDR3 is TGCGCCAGCGGGATGGAGCAAGAGACCCAGTACTTC. The full variable domain, its missing parts supplied by reference TRBV5-1 and TRBJ2-5, is KAGVTQTPRYLIKTRGQQVTLSCSPISGHRSVSWYQQTPGQGLQFLFEYFSETQRNKGNFPGRFSGRQFSNSRSEMNVSTLELGDSALYLCASGMEQETQYFGPGTRLLVL.

This clonotype was seen ten or more times. The chain couples TRBV6-1 to TRBJ1-6; TRBD1 might be the D (6 bases). V lost 6 bases and J lost 8, with 17 bases in between. This CDR3 is 15 amino acids long. Germline V gives CDR1 MNHNS, CDR2 SASEGT. CDR3 coding DNA: TGTGCCAGCAGAAGGGACATCCTAGAGTATTCACCCCTCCACTTT. Its protein product is CASRRDILEYSPLHF.

This clonotype has at least ten counts. V is TRBV2 and J is TRBJ2-5; possibly TRBD1 for D (6 bases). The CDR3 spans 14 residues. Trimming cost V 2 bases and J 5 bases, with 12 bases left between them. Germline V gene sequence: CDR1 SNHLY, CDR2 FYNNEI. The CDR3 sequence is CASSEWGPVETQYF. CDR3 DNA: TGTGCCAGCAGTGAATGGGGGCCGGTTGAGACCCAGTACTTC.

This clonotype was found many times. V usage is TRBV12-5 and J usage is TRBJ1-1; no reliable D call. V was cut by 2 bases and J by 8 bases, with 9 bases left in between. The CDR3 runs to 12 residues. Germline CDR1 LGHNT, CDR2 FRNRAP. The DNA of the CDR3 is TGTGCTAGTGGTTTGAGGGCCGAAGAAGCTTTCTTT. This sequence encodes CASGLRAEEAFF. The full variable domain, in which reference TRBV12-5 and TRBJ1-1 provide the parts outside the CDR3, is DARVTQTPRHKVTEMGQEVTMRCQPILGHNTVFWYRQTMMQGLELLAYFRNRAPLDDSGMPKDRFSAEMPDATLATLKIQPSEPRDSAVYFCASGLRAEEAFFGQGTRLTVV.

This clonotype was counted at least ten times. The J gene is TRBJ1-5, the V gene TRBV15; TRBD1 matches at 8 bases. V shed 0 bases, J shed 0 bases, and the junction held 10 bases outside the gene matches. This CDR3 contains 19 residues. CDR1 LNHNV and CDR2 YYDKDF come from the germline V gene (reference sequence). This CDR3 is CATSRDLVTGEFSNQPQHF. CDR3 nucleotide sequence: TGTGCCACCAGCAGAGATCTTGTGACAGGGGAATTTAGCAATCAGCCCCAGCATTTT.

About this clonotype itself: A much larger clone differs by one base, so this may be a read error. The J gene is TRBJ1-2, the V gene TRBV24-1; the D is unclear. Germline loops: CDR1 KGHDR, CDR2 SFDVKD. The CDR3 runs 14 residues. The CDR3 DNA reads as TGTACCACCAGTGATTTCGGCCAGAACTATGGCTACACCTTC. Translation gives CTTSDFGQNYGYTF.

The rearrangement uses TRBV27 and TRBJ1-2, with D unclear. CDR1 and CDR2 from the germline V gene are MNHEY and SMNVEV (reference sequence). V was cut by 2 bases and J by 6 bases, with 10 bases left in between. The CDR3 is 13 amino acids. The DNA of the CDR3 is TGTGCCAGCAGTTTAAATGACGGGAATGGCTACACCTTC. Translation gives CASSLNDGNGYTF.

This clonotype was observed a few times. The chain has TRBV4-1 and TRBJ2-2; 9 bases align to TRBD2. The germline V gene has CDR1 MGHRA and CDR2 YSYEKL. The CDR3 sequence is 14 residues long. J was trimmed by 4 bases and V by 3 bases; bases with no gene match: 0. The CDR3 loop reads CASSHSGSTGELFF. The CDR3 nucleotides read TGCGCCAGCAGCCATAGCGGGAGCACCGGGGAGCTGTTTTTT.